Below, 24 T cell receptor beta chains from the same sample are listed, as sequenced in a study of shared clonotypes between healthy human individuals. The method was immunoSEQ multiplex PCR; TCRdb's version includes in-frame clones alone and lacks a portion of them. The sample records 1.5 million to 2.5 million clones, roughly 95% being singletons. CD45RO-negative cells were positively selected for CCR7, leaving out terminally differentiated effector memory CD45RA+ cells. Sequenced material: naive CD8+ T cells sorted from blood. The receptor set was obtained from a man aged 18-30 years in good health.

The rearrangement joins TRBV7-2 to TRBJ1-3, with D unclear. V lost 5 bases to trimming and J lost 4 bases, with 15 bases between them. The CDR3 covers 15 residues. The germline V gene encodes CDR1 SGHTA and CDR2 FQGNSA. This CDR3 is CASSLIFSGGNTIYF. The CDR3 region has the DNA TGTGCCAGCAGCCTAATATTCTCCGGGGGAAACACCATATATTTT.

The chain employs TRBV28 and TRBJ1-4; the D is unclear. V was cut by 2 bases and J by 8 bases, with 12 bases left in between. The germline V gene encodes CDR1 MDHEN and CDR2 SYDVKM. This CDR3 has 14 residues. CDR3 nucleotide sequence: TGTGCCAGCAGTTTACTGGGAGGAGGGGAAAAACTGTTTTTT. Translated: CASSLLGGGEKLFF.

In its sample, this clone was seen a few times. The chain links TRBV5-3 to TRBJ1-1; D gene unclear. TRBV5-3 is noted as an ORF with a role that remains uncertain. V was shortened by 2 bases and J by 3 bases, with 14 bases between the two germline ends. This CDR3 has 15 residues. This CDR3 is CARSLIMERDTEAFF. The CDR3 DNA sequence: TGTGCCAGAAGCTTAATTATGGAAAGGGACACTGAAGCTTTCTTT.

This clone was found once. V is TRBV5-1 and J is TRBJ2-3, with TRBD2 identical over 12 bases. With V trimmed by 3 bases and J by 4 bases, 6 bases remained unmatched. CDR1 and CDR2 (germline): SGHRS, YFSETQ. The CDR3 runs 16 residues. The CDR3 DNA reads TGCGCCAGCAGCTGGCAGGGACTAGCGGGCGCAGATACGCAGTATTTT. Amino acid sequence: CASSWQGLAGADTQYF.

The chain employs TRBV6-5 and TRBJ2-7; no clear D. The CDR3 sequence is 14 residues long. From germline, CDR1 is MNHEY and CDR2 SVGAGI. V lost 0 bases and J 7 bases, leaving 13 bases between the germline ends. For the CDR3, the DNA is TGTGCCAGCAGTTACTCGATTACCACTGGGGAGCAGTACTTC. Its protein product is CASSYSITTGEQYF.

The J gene is TRBJ1-2, the V gene TRBV19; D is undetermined. CDR3 size: 11 residues. The germline V gene encodes CDR1 LNHDA and CDR2 SQIVND (reference sequence). Trimming pared 8 bases from V and 4 bases from J, leaving 8 bases between. The CDR3 sequence: CASAGGYGYTF. The CDR3 DNA is TGTGCCAGTGCAGGTGGCTATGGCTACACCTTC.

The sample holds one count of this clone. CDR3 in amino acids: CASSLQGAGEAFF. The CDR3 nucleotides read TGTGCCAGCAGCTTACAGGGGGCCGGGGAAGCTTTCTTT. The chain couples TRBV13 to TRBJ1-1; 8 bases match TRBD1. Germline values: CDR1 PRHDT, CDR2 FYEKMQ (reference sequence). Losses at the gene ends were 2 bases for V and 8 bases for J; bases not matched to a gene: 4. This CDR3 has 13 residues.

This chain connects TRBV7-9 to TRBJ2-5; D perhaps matches TRBD2 (7 bases). The germline V and J ends were trimmed by 1 base and 5 bases, with 11 bases remaining between them. This CDR3 is built from 14 residues. Germline V gives CDR1 SEHNR, CDR2 FQNEAQ (reference sequence). The DNA for the CDR3 is TGTGCCAGCAGCTTAGGAGGGGGGGTTGAGACCCAGTACTTC. The encoded protein is CASSLGGGVETQYF.

The J gene is TRBJ2-1, the V gene TRBV5-6; no firm D call. With 4 bases removed from V and 5 bases from J, the gap between germline ends came to 16 bases. This CDR3 has 15 residues. CDR1 and CDR2 (germline): SGHDT, YYEEEE. The CDR3 protein is CASSSDMAKDNEQFF. The DNA of the CDR3 is TGTGCCAGCAGCAGCGACATGGCTAAGGACAATGAGCAGTTCTTC.

About this clone itself: Other DNA sequences in this sample translate to the same CDR3. The chain uses TRBV4-3 and TRBJ2-2; perhaps D is TRBD1 or TRBD2 (5 bases each). CDR3 size: 14 residues. CDR1 and CDR2 from the germline V gene are LGHNA and YSLEER. Trimming pared 0 bases from V and 4 bases from J, leaving 6 bases between. The CDR3, as DNA: TGCGCCAGCAGCCAAGATGGGGGCACCGGGGAGCTGTTTTTT. Its protein product is CASSQDGGTGELFF.

J is TRBJ2-7 and V is TRBV7-2, with a tentative D call TRBD1 (6 bases). Germline V gene lookup returns CDR1 SGHTA and CDR2 FQGNSA. There are 15 residues in the CDR3. The V end was cut by 7 bases, the J end by 6 bases, with 22 bases between. DNA of the CDR3: TGTGCCAGCACCTCACTTGGGGGCGCGGCGGCCGAGCAGTACTTC. Amino acid sequence: CASTSLGGAAAEQYF.

Here the CDR3 DNA reads TGCGCCAGCAGCTTGGGGGGCCCTAGGATAGACACAGATACGCAGTATTTT. It codes for CASSLGGPRIDTDTQYF. This rearrangement joins TRBV5-1 to TRBJ2-3, with TRBD1 as a possible D gene (5 bases). The germline gives CDR1 SGHRS, CDR2 YFSETQ. V was trimmed by 0 bases and J by 2 bases, leaving 16 bases between them. There are 17 residues in the CDR3.

This chain joins TRBV7-2 and TRBJ2-7; D is perhaps TRBD2 (6 bases). The germline gives CDR1 SGHTA, CDR2 FQGNSA. This CDR3 contains 15 residues. With 4 bases removed from V and 3 bases from J, the gap between germline ends came to 16 bases. The CDR3: CASSSTAGWIYEQYF. The CDR3 DNA sequence: TGTGCCAGCAGCTCCACAGCGGGTTGGATCTACGAGCAGTACTTC. The full variable domain, its missing parts supplied by reference TRBV7-2 and TRBJ2-7, is GAGVSQSPSNKVTEKGKDVELRCDPISGHTALYWYRQSLGQGLEFLIYFQGNSAPDKSGLPSDRFSAERTGGSVSTLTIQRTQQEDSAVYLCASSSTAGWIYEQYFGPGTRLTVT.

This clone was observed a single time. The CDR3 DNA reads TGTGCCAGCAGCCAGTTAGCGGGGGGAGTCTCCTACGAGCAGTACTTC. Protein sequence: CASSQLAGGVSYEQYF. This chain connects TRBV14 to TRBJ2-7; 10 bases align to TRBD2. The V gene's germline CDR1 is SGHDN and CDR2 FVKESK. J gave up 0 bases and V 3 bases, and 5 bases lay outside the gene matches. The CDR3 length is 16 residues.

This clone has a single count. J is TRBJ2-1 and V is TRBV11-3, with TRBD1 matching over 8 bases. After removal of 2 bases from V and 8 bases from J, the junction contained 5 bases not matched to a gene. CDR3 length equals 14 residues. Germline V gene lookup returns CDR1 SGHNT and CDR2 YENEEA. The CDR3 loop is CASSLSPRGHEQFF. Written as DNA, the CDR3 is TGTGCCAGCAGCTTATCTCCCAGGGGGCATGAGCAGTTCTTC.

This CDR3 reads CATGAGGTLYEQYF. CDR3 coding DNA: TGTGCCACCGGGGCGGGAGGGACTCTCTACGAGCAGTACTTC. The V gene is TRBV15, the J gene TRBJ2-7, with 9 bases lining up with TRBD2. V lost 8 bases and J lost 3; bases outside the gene matches: 8. The germline V gene has CDR1 LNHNV and CDR2 YYDKDF (reference sequence). This CDR3 has 14 amino acids.

The gene calls are TRBV18 and TRBJ2-2; either TRBD1 or TRBD2 may fit D (6 bases each). The V gene lost 9 bases and the J gene lost 2 bases, with 16 bases spanning the gap. Germline V lookup: CDR1 KGHSH, CDR2 LQKENI. This CDR3 has 15 amino acids. CDR3 amino acids: CASLGGSGNTGELFF. The CDR3 nucleotides read TGTGCCAGTCTGGGGGGCAGCGGAAACACCGGGGAGCTGTTTTTT.

V is TRBV29-1 and J is TRBJ2-2; D unresolved. This CDR3 region has 12 residues. V was clipped by 5 bases and J by 8 bases, with 12 bases between them. Germline lookup yields CDR1 SQVTM and CDR2 ANQGSEA. The CDR3 DNA sequence: TGCAGCGTTCTGAACCCCCGGGGGGAGCTGTTTTTT. It is translated as CSVLNPRGELFF.

J is TRBJ2-7 and V is TRBV28; D is undetermined. Germline-derived CDR1 and CDR2 are MDHEN and SYDVKM. The CDR3 runs 14 residues. V was trimmed by 7 bases and J by 2 bases, leaving 15 bases between them. This chain's CDR3 is CASNPRVTPYEQYF. DNA for the CDR3: TGTGCCAGCAACCCAAGGGTAACCCCCTACGAGCAGTACTTC.

This clone was seen just once. The CDR3 DNA reads TGTGCCAGCAGTCCCCGGGGCTACGCTTACAATGAGCAGTTCTTC. It yields the protein CASSPRGYAYNEQFF. J is TRBJ2-1 and V is TRBV27, with D perhaps matching TRBD1 or TRBD2 (5 bases each). Trimming cost V 5 bases and J 4 bases, with 15 bases left between them. CDR1 MNHEY and CDR2 SMNVEV come from the germline V gene (reference sequence). The CDR3 has 15 residues.

This rearrangement joins TRBV27 to TRBJ2-7; unclear D gene. The CDR3 covers 13 residues. V lost 0 bases, J lost 4 bases, and 7 bases lay in between. Per germline, CDR1 MNHEY and CDR2 SMNVEV (reference sequence). Here the CDR3 reads CASSLSVQYEQYF. As DNA, the CDR3 is TGTGCCAGCAGTTTATCGGTACAGTACGAGCAGTACTTC.

The J gene is TRBJ1-4, the V gene TRBV28; unclear D gene. Germline V gene lookup returns CDR1 MDHEN and CDR2 SYDVKM. V was cut by 6 bases and J by 1 base, with 6 bases left in between. The CDR3 loop spans 13 amino acids. The CDR3 protein is CASRHVTNEKLFF. CDR3 sequence (DNA): TGTGCCAGCAGACACGTAACTAATGAAAAACTGTTTTTT.

The chain combines TRBV7-6 with TRBJ1-2; no definite D call. V lost 4 bases and J lost 8, with 11 bases in between. Germline V gene data show CDR1 as SGHVS and CDR2 as FNYEAQ. CDR3 length equals 12 residues. Here the CDR3 reads CASSSPTGGYTF. The DNA for the CDR3 is TGTGCCAGCAGCTCCCCAACGGGGGGCTACACCTTC.

The CDR3 spells CASSDEVRTDTQYF. The CDR3 DNA reads as TGCGCCAGCAGTGATGAAGTCCGCACAGATACGCAGTATTTT. The chain has TRBV10-1 and TRBJ2-3; D gene unclear. The CDR3 has 14 amino acids. The V and J ends lost 3 bases and 1 base respectively, with 8 bases between them. Germline V gene data show CDR1 as WNHNN and CDR2 as SYGVQD (reference sequence).